A single TCR beta chain is shown here with its context. Seattle-derived patients entered the study during active infection and were followed longitudinally. Germline V lookup: CDR1 DFQATT, CDR2 SNEGSKA (reference sequence). This CDR3 spans 16 amino acids. The V end was cut by 3 bases, the J end by 0 bases, with 16 bases between. The sample belongs to a study of blood T cell repertoires in COVID-19. Method: immunoSEQ multiplex PCR; TCRdb's copy keeps in-frame clones and lacks some. The sample includes over 250,000 clones, around 90% of them seen just once. V gene TRBV20-1 combines with J gene TRBJ2-3; a possible D gene is TRBD2 (6 bases). The sequenced material came from peripheral blood. This TCR derives from a woman in her fifties or sixties with COVID-19, enrolled during active disease. The CDR3 spells CSASNNPGLSTDTQYF. DNA of the CDR3: TGCAGTGCTAGTAACAACCCGGGACTGAGCACAGATACGCAGTATTTT.